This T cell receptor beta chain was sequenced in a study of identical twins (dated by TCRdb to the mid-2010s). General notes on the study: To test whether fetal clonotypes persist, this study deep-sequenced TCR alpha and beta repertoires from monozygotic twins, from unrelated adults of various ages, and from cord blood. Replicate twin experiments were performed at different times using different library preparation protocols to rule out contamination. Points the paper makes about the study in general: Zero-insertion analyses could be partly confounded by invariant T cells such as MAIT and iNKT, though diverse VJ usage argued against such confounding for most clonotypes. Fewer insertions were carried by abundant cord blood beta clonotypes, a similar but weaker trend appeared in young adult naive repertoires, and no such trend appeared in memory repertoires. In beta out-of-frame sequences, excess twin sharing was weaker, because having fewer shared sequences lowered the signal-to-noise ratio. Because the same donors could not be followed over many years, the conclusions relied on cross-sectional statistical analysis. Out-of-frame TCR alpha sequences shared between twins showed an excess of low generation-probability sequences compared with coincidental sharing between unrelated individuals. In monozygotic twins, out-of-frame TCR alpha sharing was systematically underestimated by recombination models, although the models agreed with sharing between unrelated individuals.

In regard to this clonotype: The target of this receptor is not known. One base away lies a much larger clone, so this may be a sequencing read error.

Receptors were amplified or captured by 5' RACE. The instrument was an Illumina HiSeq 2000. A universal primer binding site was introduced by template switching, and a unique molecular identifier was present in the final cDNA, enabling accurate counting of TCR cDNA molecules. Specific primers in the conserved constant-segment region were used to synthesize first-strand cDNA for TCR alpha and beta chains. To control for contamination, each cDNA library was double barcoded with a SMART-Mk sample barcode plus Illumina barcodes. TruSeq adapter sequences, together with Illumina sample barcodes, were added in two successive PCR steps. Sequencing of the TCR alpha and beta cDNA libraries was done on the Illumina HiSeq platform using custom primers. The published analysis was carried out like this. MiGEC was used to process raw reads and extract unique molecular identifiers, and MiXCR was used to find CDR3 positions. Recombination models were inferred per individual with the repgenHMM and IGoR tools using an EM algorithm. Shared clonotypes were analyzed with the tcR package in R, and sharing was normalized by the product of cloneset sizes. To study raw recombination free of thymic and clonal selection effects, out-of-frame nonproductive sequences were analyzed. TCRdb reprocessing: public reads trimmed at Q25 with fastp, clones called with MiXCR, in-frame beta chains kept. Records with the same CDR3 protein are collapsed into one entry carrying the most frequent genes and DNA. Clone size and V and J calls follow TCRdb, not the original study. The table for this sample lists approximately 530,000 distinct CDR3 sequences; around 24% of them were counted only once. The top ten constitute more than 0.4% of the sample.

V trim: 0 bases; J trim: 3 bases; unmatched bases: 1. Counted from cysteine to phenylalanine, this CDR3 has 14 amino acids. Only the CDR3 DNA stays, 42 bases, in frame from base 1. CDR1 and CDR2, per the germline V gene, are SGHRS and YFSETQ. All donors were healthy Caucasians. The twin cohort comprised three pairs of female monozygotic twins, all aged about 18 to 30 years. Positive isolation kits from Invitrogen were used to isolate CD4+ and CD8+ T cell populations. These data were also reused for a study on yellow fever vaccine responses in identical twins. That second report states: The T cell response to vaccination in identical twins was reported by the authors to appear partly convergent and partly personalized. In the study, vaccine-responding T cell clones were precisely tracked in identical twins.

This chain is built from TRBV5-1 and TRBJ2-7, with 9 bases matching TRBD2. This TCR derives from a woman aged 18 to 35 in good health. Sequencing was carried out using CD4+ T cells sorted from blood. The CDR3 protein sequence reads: CASSLVAGVYEQYF. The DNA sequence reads TGCGCCAGCAGCTTGGTAGCGGGAGTCTACGAGCAGTACTTC.